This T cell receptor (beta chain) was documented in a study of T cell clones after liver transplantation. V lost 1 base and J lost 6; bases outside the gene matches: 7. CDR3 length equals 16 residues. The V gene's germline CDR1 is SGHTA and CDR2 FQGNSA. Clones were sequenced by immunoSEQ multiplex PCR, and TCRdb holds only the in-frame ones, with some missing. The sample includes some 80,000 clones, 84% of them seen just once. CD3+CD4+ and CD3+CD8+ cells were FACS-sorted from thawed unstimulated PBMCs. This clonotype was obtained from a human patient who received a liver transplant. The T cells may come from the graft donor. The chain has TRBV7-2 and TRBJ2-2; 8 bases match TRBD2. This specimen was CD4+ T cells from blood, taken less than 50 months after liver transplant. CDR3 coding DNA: TGTGCCAGCAGCTTAGTAGCGGGGAACGTCCCCGGGGAGCTGTTTTTT. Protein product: CASSLVAGNVPGELFF.